The entry below describes one TCR beta chain. Other nucleotide sequences from this sample produce the same CDR3. It was into CD45RA+ naive and CD45RA-negative memory subsets that the CD4+ cells were split. These data originate in a study of shared clonotypes between healthy human individuals. The overall study: Each donor contributed plates that comprised three CD4 naive, three CD4 memory, two CD8 naive and one CD8 memory.

When replicate PCRs were run on sorted subsets, they used approximately 210 ng DNA, some 33,000 T cell genomes. Original processing notes: Filtering was not the same, since immunoSEQ gave junction-only sequences without quality scores. Sequencing used immunoSEQ multiplex PCR; TCRdb keeps in-frame clones, though not all of them. V, J and clone size reflect that table, while D and trimming were determined from the DNA. The sample holds more than 2,000,000 clones, approximately 94% seen once. The CDR3 is made up of 15 amino acids. Germline-derived CDR1 and CDR2 are SGDLS and YYNGEE. Trimming took off 0 bases at V and 2 bases at J, with 9 bases between the two ends.

The specimen sequenced was naive CD4+ T cells sorted from blood. The sample's subset: CD45RA+ positively selected. This clonotype was sampled from a man younger than 30 in good health. The gene calls are TRBV9 and TRBJ2-1; D call uncertain. The chain's CDR3 is CASSVEGQAYNEQFF. The CDR3, as DNA: TGTGCCAGCAGCGTAGAGGGTCAGGCCTACAATGAGCAGTTCTTC.